What follows are 17 T cell receptor beta chains derived from one specimen sequenced in a study of T cells in women clearing cervical HPV infection. Sequencing was performed with immunoSEQ multiplex PCR; in TCRdb, only in-frame clones are kept and a portion is missing. This sample's clone table lists about 41,000 clones. The sequenced material came from blood buffy coat. These receptors originate from a woman aged 18 to 75 with a cervical HPV16 infection that either progressed to CIN3+ or cleared (not recorded which).

The CDR3 region is CSASMTHDSNQPQHF. CDR3 bases read: TGCAGTGCTAGTATGACACACGATAGCAATCAGCCC. The rearrangement uses TRBV20-1 and TRBJ1-5; D not resolved. Read data end 3 residues before the CDR3 end; the end is taken from the germline J gene. Germline V gene lookup returns CDR1 DFQATT and CDR2 SNEGSKA (reference sequence). CDR3 length equals 15 residues. V gave up 3 bases and J gave up 0 bases, with 12 bases separating them.

About this clone: The read falls 3 residues short of the CDR3 end, and the missing part is taken from the germline J gene. This chain uses TRBV10-1 with TRBJ1-6, with TRBD1 matching over 7 bases. Germline CDR1 WNHNN, CDR2 SYGVQD (reference sequence). The ends lost 0 bases at V and 10 bases at J; junction bases unmatched: 6. The CDR3 has 15 amino acids. Here the CDR3 reads CASSESLNRGSPLHF. CDR3 bases read: TGCGCCAGCAGTGAGTCGTTGAACAGGGGATCACCC.

The CDR3 loop is CASKWGLAGGVDNEQFF. The DNA read from the CDR3 is TGTGCCAGCAAATGGGGACTAGCGGGAGGTGTAGACAATGAG. The chain recombines TRBV2 with TRBJ2-1, with 15 bases that match TRBD2. Read coverage stops 3 residues before the CDR3 terminus; the germline J gene supplies the remainder. After removal of 7 bases from V and 5 bases from J, the junction contained 9 bases not matched to a gene. CDR3 length: 17 residues. The germline gives CDR1 SNHLY, CDR2 FYNNEI.

Comment on this clone: Coverage ceases 3 residues before the CDR3 finishes, and the germline J gene fills in the end. The rearrangement joins TRBV6-2 or TRBV6-3 to TRBJ2-1; TRBD2 is a possible D gene (6 bases). Germline CDR1 and CDR2: MNHEY and SVGEGT. There are 17 residues in the CDR3. V was trimmed by 1 base and J by 2 bases, leaving 15 bases between them. The covered CDR3 bases are TGTGCCAGCAGTTACTTATTGGTAGCGGTGACCTACAATGAG. Translated: CASSYLLVAVTYNE. The complete CDR3 reads CASSYLLVAVTYNEQFF.

In regard to this clone: With the read ending 3 residues before the CDR3 end, the germline J gene is used to fill in that end. The chain joins TRBV27 to TRBJ2-3; maybe TRBD1 (6 bases). This CDR3 is 15 amino acids long. The germline gives CDR1 MNHEY, CDR2 SMNVEV (reference sequence). V was clipped by 5 bases and J by 1 base, with 13 bases between them. The CDR3 bases that were read are TGTGCCAGCAGTGCCTTAACAGGGCGCACAGATACG. It yields the protein CASSALTGRTDT. The CDR3, in full, reads CASSALTGRTDTQYF.

Remarks on this clone: The read falls 3 residues short of the CDR3 end, and the missing part is taken from the germline J gene. The chain combines TRBV7-9 with TRBJ1-6; a weak D match, TRBD1 (5 bases). From germline, CDR1 is SEHNR and CDR2 FQNEAQ (reference sequence). V was clipped by 1 base and J by 6 bases, with 10 bases between them. This CDR3 is 15 amino acids long. CDR3 DNA (partial): TGTGCCAGCAGCTTAGATGGGGGGAGTAATTCACCC. Its translation: CASSLDGGSNSP. The CDR3 in full is CASSLDGGSNSPLHF. Full variable domain (missing parts from reference TRBV7-9 and TRBJ1-6): DTGVSQNPRHKITKRGQNVTFRCDPISEHNRLYWYRQTLGQGPEFLTYFQNEAQLEKSRLLSDRFSAERPKGSFSTLEIQRTEQGDSAMYLCASSLDGGSNSPLHFGNGTRLTVT.

As for this clone: The read ends 3 residues shy of where the CDR3 ends; the end is completed using the germline J gene. The rearrangement joins TRBV20-1 to TRBJ1-5, with D tentatively TRBD1 (6 bases). The V gene's germline CDR1 is DFQATT and CDR2 SNEGSKA (reference sequence). Trimming pared 0 bases from V and 5 bases from J, leaving 11 bases between. The CDR3 is 14 amino acids. CDR3 DNA (partial): TGCAGTGCTAGAGAACAGGGAGGCGATCAGCCC. It specifies CSAREQGGDQP. The whole CDR3 sequence is CSAREQGGDQPQHF.

In the case of this clone: The read stops 3 residues short of the end of the CDR3; the missing end is completed from the germline J gene. The chain carries TRBV5-8 and TRBJ1-1; unclear D gene. Germline values: CDR1 SGHTS, CDR2 YDEGEE. Trimming cost V 3 bases and J 1 base, with 10 bases left between them. The CDR3 covers 14 residues. CDR3: CASSSGLPNTEAFF. The sequenced CDR3 bases are TGTGCCAGCAGCTCAGGTCTACCGAACACTGAA. Using reference TRBV5-8 and TRBJ1-1 for the parts outside the CDR3, the full variable domain is EAGVTQSPTHLIKTRGQQATLRCSPISGHTSVYWYQQALGLGLQFLLWYDEGEERNRGNFPPRFSGRQFPNYSSELNVNALELEDSALYLCASSSGLPNTEAFFGQGTRLTVV.

A remark on this clone: The read terminates 3 residues ahead of where the CDR3 ends, so the germline J gene completes it. The chain uses TRBV14 and TRBJ2-2; 8 bases are a match to TRBD2. Germline CDR1 reads SGHDN; CDR2 reads FVKESK. The CDR3 is made up of 15 amino acids. The V and J ends lost 1 base and 5 bases, in that order; junction bases with no gene match: 3. Partial CDR3 DNA: TGTGCCAGCAGCCAAGTACGCGGGGGGACCGGGGAG. This gives the protein CASSQVRGGTGE. The entire CDR3 sequence reads CASSQVRGGTGELFF.

Details on this clone: The read terminates 3 residues before the CDR3 end, so the remaining end is supplied by the germline J gene. The rearrangement uses TRBV18 and TRBJ2-4, with 9 bases that match TRBD1. The CDR3 totals 19 residues. Germline CDR1 and CDR2: KGHSH and LQKENI. V gave up 6 bases and J gave up 0 bases; unmatched junction bases: 15. CDR3 sequence: CASSRPNTGGVGAKNIQYF. The DNA read from the CDR3 is TGTGCCAGCTCTCGTCCTAATACAGGGGGCGTCGGAGCCAAAAACATT.

In regard to this clone: The CDR3 end lies 3 residues beyond the end of the read and is filled in from the germline J gene. The chain recombines TRBV7-9 with TRBJ2-2, with D possibly matching TRBD1 (5 bases). The CDR3 covers 14 residues. Germline V gene data show CDR1 as SEHNR and CDR2 as FQNEAQ (reference sequence). Trimming shortened V by 5 bases and J by 3 bases, and 10 bases separated the two germline ends. The part of the CDR3 DNA that was read is TGTGCCAGCAGCCTAGACAGATACACCGGGGAG. This codes for CASSLDRYTGE. The full CDR3 sequence reads CASSLDRYTGELFF.

To note about this clone: Read coverage stops 3 residues before the CDR3 terminus; the germline J gene supplies the remainder. This sequence joins TRBV11-2 and TRBJ1-4; unclear D gene. The V and J ends lost 0 bases and 2 bases respectively, with 7 bases between them. The germline V gene has CDR1 SGHAT and CDR2 FQNNGV. This CDR3 is 15 amino acids long. The CDR3 protein is CASSLESATNEKLFF. CDR3 bases read: TGTGCCAGCAGCTTAGAATCAGCGACTAATGAAAAA.

The sequenced CDR3 bases are TGTGCCAGCAGCTTCGACAGGGCGACCTATGGC. Its translation is CASSFDRATYG. The whole CDR3 sequence is CASSFDRATYGYTF. V is TRBV5-4 and J is TRBJ1-2; 7 bases map to TRBD1. Sequencing ends 3 residues short of the CDR3 end; the germline J gene provides the rest. V lost 2 bases and J lost 4; bases outside the gene matches: 5. Per the germline V gene, CDR1 is SGHNT and CDR2 is YYREEE (reference sequence). This CDR3 has 14 amino acids.

To note about this clone: The CDR3 end lies 3 residues beyond the end of the read and is filled in from the germline J gene. The chain combines TRBV28 with TRBJ1-2; 10 bases map to TRBD1. V shed 6 bases and J 7 bases; nucleotides not matched to a gene: 5. Germline V lookup: CDR1 MDHEN, CDR2 SYDVKM. CDR3 size: 13 residues. Here the CDR3 reads CASSRGQGGGYTF. The CDR3 DNA, read in part, is TGTGCCAGCAGCCGCGGACAGGGGGGTGGC.

Notes on this clone: The read ends 3 residues shy of where the CDR3 ends; the end is completed using the germline J gene. This chain links TRBV4-1 with TRBJ1-5; D is unclear. CDR1 and CDR2 (germline): MGHRA, YSYEKL. The CDR3 totals 15 residues. The V and J ends lost 0 bases and 5 bases respectively, with 11 bases between them. This CDR3 is CASSQDPGFDQPQHF. The covered CDR3 bases are TGCGCCAGCAGCCAAGATCCGGGGTTCGATCAGCCC.

Regarding this clone: From the germline J gene comes the end of the CDR3, since the read stops 3 residues before it. This chain connects TRBV5-1 to TRBJ1-3; TRBD1 is a possible D gene (5 bases). This CDR3 has 17 residues. Trimming left V 4 bases short and J 1 base short, with 18 bases between. The germline CDR1 and CDR2 sequences are SGHRS and YFSETQ. CDR3 bases read: TGCGCCAGCAGCCCCGGGACTGGACTGATTTCTGGAAACACC. Amino acids: CASSPGTGLISGNT. The CDR3, in full, reads CASSPGTGLISGNTIYF.

Comment on this clone: The CDR3 goes on 3 residues after the read ends, and that part is filled in from the germline J gene. The chain has TRBV7-9 and TRBJ1-3; D is uncertain. CDR1 SEHNR and CDR2 FQNEAQ come from the germline V gene (reference sequence). V dropped 9 bases and J dropped 2 bases, with 2 bases sitting between them. CDR3 size: 10 residues. The part of the CDR3 DNA that was read is TGTGCCAGTACTGGAAACACC. Its protein is CASTGNT. The complete CDR3 sequence is CASTGNTIYF.